A single sample is the source of the 28 T cell receptor beta chains below, sequenced in a study of blood T cell repertoires in COVID-19. Here immunoSEQ multiplex PCR was the method, and the copy in TCRdb shows in-frame clones only, minus some. Among about 110,000 clones, 75% to 95% were seen once, and the ten largest hold approximately 1.2%. Sequencing was carried out using peripheral blood. The receptors shown here come from a woman under 40 with acute or convalescent COVID-19.

The rearrangement uses TRBV28 and TRBJ1-3; a weak D match, TRBD1 (5 bases). The CDR3 spans 16 residues. Germline lookup yields CDR1 MDHEN and CDR2 SYDVKM. Trimming took 7 bases from V and 0 from J, leaving 16 bases between them. DNA for the CDR3: TGTGCCAGCACTAGTTGGGGCCTAAGCTCTGGAAACACCATATATTTT. This sequence encodes CASTSWGLSSGNTIYF.

The gene calls are TRBV6-5 and TRBJ1-1, with unresolved D. This CDR3 comprises 13 residues. The V end lost 5 bases, the J end lost 1 base, and 8 bases lay between the germline ends. Germline lookup yields CDR1 MNHEY and CDR2 SVGAGI. This chain's CDR3 is CASSNYQNTEAFF. In nucleotides, the CDR3 is TGTGCCAGCAGTAACTATCAGAACACTGAAGCTTTCTTT.

The J gene is TRBJ1-1, the V gene TRBV6-5, with D perhaps TRBD1 (6 bases). V was pared by 8 bases and J by 5 bases, with 15 bases between. This CDR3 region has 13 residues. Germline loops: CDR1 MNHEY, CDR2 SVGAGI. The CDR3 DNA reads as TGTGCCAGCGCCGTGTACAGGGAAACTGAAGCTTTCTTT. The encoded protein is CASAVYRETEAFF.

The CDR3: CASSLSGGVNEKLFF. DNA of the CDR3: TGTGCCAGCAGCTTATCTGGGGGCGTTAATGAAAAACTGTTTTTT. The chain couples TRBV7-2 to TRBJ1-4; D is possibly TRBD1 (6 bases). The germline V gene encodes CDR1 SGHTA and CDR2 FQGNSA. CDR3 length: 15 amino acids. Trimming pared 2 bases from V and 4 bases from J, leaving 11 bases between.

Relative to its sample, this clone is medium-sized. As DNA, the CDR3 is TGTGCCAGCGGGGAGGACAGGGAACGAGAAAAACTGTTTTTT. Translated, it gives CASGEDREREKLFF. This chain links TRBV7-9 with TRBJ1-4; TRBD1 matches 8 bases. The CDR3 has 14 amino acids. V lost 8 bases to trimming and J lost 8 bases; unmatched junction nucleotides: 10. Germline V gives CDR1 SEHNR, CDR2 FQNEAQ (reference sequence).

The chain carries TRBV18 and TRBJ2-3; D is unresolved. Trimming cost V 4 bases and J 1 base, with 15 bases left between them. The CDR3 is 16 amino acids. From germline, CDR1 is KGHSH and CDR2 LQKENI. CDR3 loop: CASSRAELSGTDTQYF. For the CDR3, the DNA is TGTGCCAGCTCACGCGCAGAACTATCGGGCACAGATACGCAGTATTTT.

This rearrangement joins TRBV28 to TRBJ2-7; 7 bases map to TRBD1. V lost 6 bases to trimming and J lost 3 bases; unmatched junction nucleotides: 5. This CDR3 is built from 13 residues. Germline V gene sequence: CDR1 MDHEN, CDR2 SYDVKM. The CDR3, as DNA: TGTGCCAGCAGAAGACAGGGCAGCTACGAGCAGTACTTC. Protein: CASRRQGSYEQYF. The variable domain in full, completed from reference TRBV28 and TRBJ2-7, reads DVKVTQSSRYLVKRTGEKVFLECVQDMDHENMFWYRQDPGLGLRLIYFSYDVKMKEKGDIPEGYSVSREKKERFSLILESASTNQTSMYLCASRRQGSYEQYFGPGTRLTVT.

J is TRBJ2-5 and V is TRBV4-3, with 10 bases that match TRBD2. Germline loops: CDR1 LGHNA, CDR2 YSLEER. The V and J ends lost 0 bases and 2 bases, in that order; junction bases with no gene match: 9. The CDR3 has 18 amino acids. DNA of the CDR3: TGCGCCAGCAGCCAAGAAGAATGGACTAGCGGAATACAAGAGACCCAGTACTTC. It translates to CASSQEEWTSGIQETQYF.

The rearrangement joins TRBV28 to TRBJ1-1; D gene unclear. The CDR3 spans 14 residues. Looked up from germline, CDR1 is MDHEN and CDR2 is SYDVKM. Trimming left V 7 bases short and J 2 bases short, with 14 bases between. CDR3 sequence: CASKVPGLNTEAFF. In DNA form, the CDR3 reads TGTGCCAGCAAAGTCCCGGGATTAAACACTGAAGCTTTCTTT.

This chain links TRBV21-1 with TRBJ2-7; TRBD1 was called by the table and not checked on the DNA. TRBV21-1 counts as a pseudogene. CDR3 length equals 16 residues. CDR3 sequence: CASSKRGHPHTCEQYF. CDR3 bases: TGTGCCAGCAGCAAAAGGGGTCACCCCCATACCTGCGAGCAGTACTTC.

The chain joins TRBV4-1 to TRBJ1-2; D gene ambiguous. CDR3 length equals 15 residues. V lost 0 bases to trimming and J lost 5 bases, with 13 bases between them. Germline CDR1 is MGHRA and CDR2 is YSYEKL. The CDR3, as DNA: TGCGCCAGCAGCCAAGATTTGGCAGCCGGGTATGGCTACACCTTC. It yields the protein CASSQDLAAGYGYTF.

DNA of the CDR3: TGTGCCAGCAGCCCACGGCGGGGGGTAGACCAAGAGACCCAGTACTTC. It encodes CASSPRRGVDQETQYF. The chain carries TRBV11-3 and TRBJ2-5, with 8 bases fitting TRBD2. Per germline, CDR1 SGHNT and CDR2 YENEEA. The V segment lost 5 bases and the J segment 0 bases; nucleotides outside the gene matches: 8. This CDR3 contains 16 residues.

J is TRBJ2-1 and V is TRBV9; weak D call: TRBD1 (5 bases). V was clipped by 0 bases and J by 9 bases, with 16 bases between them. This CDR3 contains 15 residues. CDR1 and CDR2 (germline): SGDLS, YYNGEE. CDR3 loop: CASSVGSAGPVEQFF. CDR3 DNA sequence: TGTGCCAGCAGCGTAGGGTCGGCAGGGCCGGTTGAGCAGTTCTTC.

The chain has TRBV9 and TRBJ2-2; possible D gene TRBD1, 6 bases. V dropped 3 bases and J dropped 9 bases, with 9 bases sitting between them. The germline V gene has CDR1 SGDLS and CDR2 YYNGEE. CDR3 length: 12 amino acids. The CDR3 nucleotides are TGTGCCAGCAGCGACCGGGACAGGGAGCTGTTTTTT. This encodes CASSDRDRELFF.

The chain joins TRBV5-4 to TRBJ2-5, with 8 bases that match TRBD2. The V gene's germline CDR1 is SGHNT and CDR2 YYREEE (reference sequence). The CDR3 is 18 amino acids. J lost 2 bases, V lost 0 bases, and 12 bases had no gene match. The CDR3: CASSLDPWGGRRQETQYF. CDR3 bases: TGTGCCAGCAGCTTGGACCCCTGGGGCGGGAGGCGGCAAGAGACCCAGTACTTC.

The chain links TRBV5-1 to TRBJ1-3, with D tentatively TRBD1 (5 bases). Germline V gives CDR1 SGHRS, CDR2 YFSETQ. V gave up 0 bases and J gave up 0 bases, with 16 bases separating them. This CDR3 spans 18 amino acids. The CDR3 DNA sequence: TGCGCCAGCAGCTTGGCCGGTTATGGGGCCCTCTCTGGAAACACCATATATTTT. Protein product: CASSLAGYGALSGNTIYF.

This rearrangement joins TRBV2 to TRBJ2-7, with 8 positions matching TRBD1. The junction had 7 bases not matched to a gene; V was cut back by 9 bases and J by 3 bases. Germline V lookup: CDR1 SNHLY, CDR2 FYNNEI. The CDR3 runs 13 residues. The DNA for the CDR3 is TGTGCCAGTCTGGGACAGGTATTCTACGAGCAGTACTTC. It specifies CASLGQVFYEQYF.

The gene calls are TRBV11-2 and TRBJ1-5; D is possibly TRBD1 (5 bases). The CDR3 has 13 amino acids. Germline values: CDR1 SGHAT, CDR2 FQNNGV. The V end was cut by 1 base, the J end by 7 bases, with 8 bases between. CDR3 in amino acids: CASSLGDLQPQHF. The CDR3 nucleotides are TGTGCCAGCAGCTTAGGGGACTTGCAGCCCCAGCATTTT.

This clone showed up just once. The V gene is TRBV7-2, the J gene TRBJ1-2, with a tentative D call TRBD1 (6 bases). The CDR3 totals 15 residues. Trimming left V 5 bases short and J 2 bases short, with 15 bases between. Germline V gene data show CDR1 as SGHTA and CDR2 as FQGNSA. CDR3 protein: CASSTRQDINYGYTF. The CDR3 DNA is TGTGCCAGCAGCACCCGACAGGATATCAACTATGGCTACACCTTC.

The chain combines TRBV19 with TRBJ1-2; D unresolved. The CDR3 runs to 15 residues. CDR1 is LNHDA and CDR2 is SQIVND in the germline V gene (reference sequence). V was pared by 8 bases and J by 4 bases, with 20 bases between. The CDR3: CASCPAGLPLYGYTF. CDR3 sequence (DNA): TGTGCCAGTTGTCCAGCGGGTCTTCCCCTCTATGGCTACACCTTC. Full variable domain (missing parts from reference TRBV19 and TRBJ1-2): DGGITQSPKYLFRKEGQNVTLSCEQNLNHDAMYWYRQDPGQGLRLIYYSQIVNDFQKGDIAEGYSVSREKKESFPLTVTSAQKNPTAFYLCASCPAGLPLYGYTFGSGTRLTVV.

The chain joins TRBV6-5 to TRBJ1-2, with 7 bases matching TRBD1. Germline values: CDR1 MNHEY, CDR2 SVGAGI. The CDR3 has 13 amino acids. Trimming at V came to 6 bases and at J to 4 bases, leaving 5 bases not matched to a gene. The CDR3 region has the DNA TGTGCCAGCAGCGGACAGGTCCTCTATGGCTACACCTTC. Encoded protein: CASSGQVLYGYTF.

This clone was recorded once. The genes are TRBV14 and TRBJ1-1, with D unclear. V shed 0 bases and J shed 5 bases, with 7 bases lying between them. The germline V gene encodes CDR1 SGHDN and CDR2 FVKESK. The CDR3 consists of 13 residues. CDR3 protein: CASSQELSTEAFF. The CDR3 nucleotides are TGTGCCAGCAGCCAAGAGTTGTCAACTGAAGCTTTCTTT.

The genes are TRBV28 and TRBJ2-7; possibly TRBD1 for D (5 bases). The CDR3 is 13 residues long. Germline V gene sequence: CDR1 MDHEN, CDR2 SYDVKM. The V gene lost 6 bases and the J gene lost 7 bases, with 16 bases spanning the gap. CDR3 sequence: CASSQPGSGEQYF. DNA for the CDR3: TGTGCCAGCAGCCAGCCCGGATCAGGGGAGCAGTACTTC.

V is TRBV10-3 and J is TRBJ2-7, with a weak D call TRBD2 (6 bases). Trimming left V 6 bases short and J 4 bases short, with 10 bases between. This CDR3 is 12 amino acids long. Germline CDR1 reads ENHRY; CDR2 reads SYGVKD. The CDR3 sequence is CAISSGGYEQYF. CDR3 DNA: TGTGCCATCAGCTCCGGGGGTTACGAGCAGTACTTC.

The chain combines TRBV30 with TRBJ1-3; unclear D gene. V lost 3 bases, J lost 0 bases, and 12 bases lay in between. This CDR3 is 15 amino acids long. In germline, CDR1 is GTSNPN, CDR2 SVGIG (reference sequence). In nucleotides, the CDR3 is TGTGCCTGGAGCCAACCGACACACTCTGGAAACACCATATATTTT. Protein: CAWSQPTHSGNTIYF.

The V and J genes are TRBV5-1 and TRBJ1-1; TRBD1 matches 7 bases. CDR3 length: 14 amino acids. The germline CDR1 and CDR2 sequences are SGHRS and YFSETQ. The junction had 5 bases not matched to a gene; V was cut back by 2 bases and J by 4 bases. The CDR3 spells CASSLQGLVTEAFF. The CDR3 nucleotides read TGCGCCAGCAGCTTACAGGGGTTGGTCACTGAAGCTTTCTTT.

The V call is TRBV4-3, the J call TRBJ2-1; D remains ambiguous. V shed 1 base and J shed 0 bases, with 7 bases lying between them. CDR1 and CDR2 (germline): LGHNA, YSLEER. The CDR3 totals 15 residues. The CDR3 here is CASSQVLSSYNEQFF. CDR3 nucleotide sequence: TGCGCCAGCAGCCAAGTTCTGAGCTCCTACAATGAGCAGTTCTTC.

V is TRBV6-2 or TRBV6-3 and J is TRBJ1-1, with 8 bases lining up with TRBD1. Trimming at V came to 5 bases and at J to 7 bases, leaving 3 bases not matched to a gene. The CDR3 runs to 12 residues. Germline CDR1 reads MNHEY; CDR2 reads SVGEGT. CDR3 residues: CASSKGTGEAFF. The CDR3, as DNA: TGTGCCAGCAGTAAGGGGACAGGTGAAGCTTTCTTT.